This is a list of T cell receptor beta chains from one sample in a study of radiotherapy plus CTLA-4 blockade in lung cancer. Sequenced by immunoSEQ multiplex PCR; TCRdb stores in-frame clones only, minus some. The sample consists of around 80,000 clones, roughly 80% of them appearing once. Sequences were derived from peripheral blood, sampled from a patient treated with radiotherapy plus ipilimumab. These receptors all stem from a human donor with non-small cell lung cancer who had stable disease on radiotherapy plus ipilimumab. CDR3s include the opening cysteine and the closing phenylalanine or tryptophan. D genes are given only for firm matches. Size is omitted from some rows. Given values are once, few, many or a class for expanded clones.

TGTGCCAGCAGTTCGGTGCGCGAGCAGTACTTC | CASSSVREQYF | TRBJ2-7 | TRBV28 | . | .
TGTGCCAGCAACCGGCGGGGGGGTCCTAATGAAAAACTGTTTTTT | CASNRRGGPNEKLFF | TRBJ1-4 | TRBV2 | . | .
TGTGCCAGCAGTGTCCTGCTGGCAGTCACTATTGGGGCCAACGTCCTGACTTTC | CASSVLLAVTIGANVLTF | TRBJ2-6 | TRBV6-1 | . | .
TGTGCCAGCTCACCAACGCCGACTCTCAGCTCCTACAATGAGCAGTTCTTC | CASSPTPTLSSYNEQFF | TRBJ2-1 | TRBV18 | . | .
TGTGCCAGCACCTACTCTCCCCGGCCGGGTGACAATCAGCCCCAGCATTTT | CASTYSPRPGDNQPQHF | TRBJ1-5 | TRBV28 | . | once
TGTGCCAGCAGTGACTATGGCTACACCTTC | CASSDYGYTF | TRBJ1-2 | TRBV6-1 | . | once
TGCGCCAGCAGCTTGGGGCTAGCGGGAATGGATACGCAGTATTTT | CASSLGLAGMDTQYF | TRBJ2-3 | TRBV5-1 | TRBD2 | .
TGTGCCAGCAGCTTATTAAGCGGGGGGCAAGAGACCCAGTACTTC | CASSLLSGGQETQYF | TRBJ2-5 | TRBV7-2 | TRBD2 | .
TGTGCCAGCAGCCTACAAGAGACCCAGTACTTC | CASSLQETQYF | TRBJ2-5 | TRBV2 | . | .
TGCGCCAGCAGGGAGGGACAGGGTCTAGTGGCTAACTATGGCTACACCTTC | CASREGQGLVANYGYTF | TRBJ1-2 | TRBV5-1 | TRBD1 | .
TGTGCCAGCAGTTTGGCGAGCTCCTATAATTCACCCCTCCACTTT | CASSLASSYNSPLHF | TRBJ1-6 | TRBV28 | . | .
TGTGCCAGCTCACCACTTATACCCAACGGACAGGGGGCTGGTGGCTACACCTTC | CASSPLIPNGQGAGGYTF | TRBJ1-2 | TRBV18 | TRBD1 | .
TGTGCCAGCAGTGAAACGGTGATTTCGTCCGCTCTGGGGGGAGCCTACGAGCAGTACTTC | CASSETVISSALGGAYEQYF | TRBJ2-7 | TRBV6-1 | . | .
TGTGCCAGCAGTTTTCTAGATGCCGGCAATGAGCAGTTCTTC | CASSFLDAGNEQFF | TRBJ2-1 | TRBV27 | . | .
TGTGCCAGCAGTTGGAGTTTCGATAGCAATCAGCCCCAGCATTTT | CASSWSFDSNQPQHF | TRBJ1-5 | TRBV27 | . | few
TGCGCCAGCAGCACGCAGGGGACAGATACGCAGTATTTT | CASSTQGTDTQYF | TRBJ2-3 | TRBV5-1 | . | .
TGTGCCAGCAGCTTAGGGGGGAGAGGGTTGGTGTCTGGGGCCAACGTCCTGACTTTC | CASSLGGRGLVSGANVLTF | TRBJ2-6 | TRBV7-2 | . | .
TGTGCCAGCAGCGTAGCTACAGGGGGGGAGACCCAGTACTTC | CASSVATGGETQYF | TRBJ2-5 | TRBV9 | TRBD1 | .
TGTGCCAGCAGCTTGGGGGATCTAGGGGAGACCCAGTACTTC | CASSLGDLGETQYF | TRBJ2-5 | TRBV13 | . | few
TGTGCCACCAGCGCGGGACTAGCCTACGAGCAGTACTTC | CATSAGLAYEQYF | TRBJ2-7 | TRBV15 | TRBD2 | .
TGTGCCAGCAGCTTCCCGGGACAGGGGGCTTACGAGCAGTACTTC | CASSFPGQGAYEQYF | TRBJ2-7 | TRBV7-8 | TRBD1 | .
TGTGCCTGGAGTGTGAGGGGGGCTGGAGAGACCCAGTACTTC | CAWSVRGAGETQYF | TRBJ2-5 | TRBV30 | . | once
TGTGCCAGCAGCAATCCAGGGAATCTTGGCGGCTACACCTTC | CASSNPGNLGGYTF | TRBJ1-2 | TRBV2 | . | .
TGTGCCAGCAGTACCTTTAGCGGGGACCAAGAGACCCAGTACTTC | CASSTFSGDQETQYF | TRBJ2-5 | TRBV6-1 | TRBD2 | .
TGTGCCAGCAGCCTCCTCAAGGTATATAGCAATCAGCCCCAGCATTTT | CASSLLKVYSNQPQHF | TRBJ1-5 | TRBV9 | . | .
TGTGCCAGCAGTTCAACAGGGTTCGATCAGCCCCAGCATTTT | CASSSTGFDQPQHF | TRBJ1-5 | TRBV2 | . | .
TGTGCCTGGAGTGTACAAGGTAGTCAAAAACTGTTTTTT | CAWSVQGSQKLFF | TRBJ1-4 | TRBV30 | . | once
TGTGCCAGCAGTCCTAGCGGGAAAAACACAGATACGCAGTATTTT | CASSPSGKNTDTQYF | TRBJ2-3 | TRBV2 | TRBD2 | .